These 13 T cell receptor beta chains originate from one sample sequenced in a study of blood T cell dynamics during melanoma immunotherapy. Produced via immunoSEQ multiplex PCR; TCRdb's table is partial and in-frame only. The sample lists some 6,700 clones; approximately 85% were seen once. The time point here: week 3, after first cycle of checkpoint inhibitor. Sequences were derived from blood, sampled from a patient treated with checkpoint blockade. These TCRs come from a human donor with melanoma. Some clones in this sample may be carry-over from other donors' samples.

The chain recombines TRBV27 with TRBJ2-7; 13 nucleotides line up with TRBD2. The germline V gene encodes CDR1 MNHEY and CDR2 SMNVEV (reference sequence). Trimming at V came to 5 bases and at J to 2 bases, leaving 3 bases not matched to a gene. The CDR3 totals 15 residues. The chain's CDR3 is CASSPGTSGAYEQYF. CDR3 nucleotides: TGTGCCAGCAGTCCTGGGACTAGCGGGGCCTACGAGCAGTACTTC.

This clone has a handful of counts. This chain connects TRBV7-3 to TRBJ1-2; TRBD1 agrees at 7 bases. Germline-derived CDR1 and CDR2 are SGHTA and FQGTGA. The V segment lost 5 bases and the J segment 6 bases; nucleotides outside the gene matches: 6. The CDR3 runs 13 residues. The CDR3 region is CASSPTGADGYTF. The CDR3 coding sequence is TGTGCCAGCAGCCCTACAGGGGCGGATGGCTACACCTTC.

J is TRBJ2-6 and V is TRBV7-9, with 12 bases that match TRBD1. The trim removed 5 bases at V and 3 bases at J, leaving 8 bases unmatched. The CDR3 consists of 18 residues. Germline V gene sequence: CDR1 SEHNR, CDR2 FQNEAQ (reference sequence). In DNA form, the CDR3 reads TGTGCCAGCAGCAACCGGGACAGGGGGCGAGTTGGGGCCAACGTCCTGACTTTC. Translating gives CASSNRDRGRVGANVLTF.

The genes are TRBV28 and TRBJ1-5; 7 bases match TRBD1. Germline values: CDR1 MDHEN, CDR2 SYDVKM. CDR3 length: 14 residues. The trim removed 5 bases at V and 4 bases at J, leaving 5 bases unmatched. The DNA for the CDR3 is TGTGCCAGCAGTCGACAGGGCCCAAATCAGCCCCAGCATTTT. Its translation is CASSRQGPNQPQHF.

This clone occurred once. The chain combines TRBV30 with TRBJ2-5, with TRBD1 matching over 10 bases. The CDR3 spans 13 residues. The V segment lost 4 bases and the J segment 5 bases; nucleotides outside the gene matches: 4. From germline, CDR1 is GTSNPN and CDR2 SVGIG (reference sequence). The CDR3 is CAWTGTGVETQYF. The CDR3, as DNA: TGTGCCTGGACCGGGACAGGGGTGGAGACCCAGTACTTC.

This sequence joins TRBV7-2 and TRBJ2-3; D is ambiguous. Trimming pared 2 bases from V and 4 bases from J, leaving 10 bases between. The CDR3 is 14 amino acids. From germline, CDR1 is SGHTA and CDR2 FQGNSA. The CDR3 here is CASSLLDPPDTQYF. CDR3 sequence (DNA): TGTGCCAGCAGCTTACTGGATCCTCCAGATACGCAGTATTTT. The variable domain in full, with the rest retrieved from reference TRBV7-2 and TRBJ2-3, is GAGVSQSPSNKVTEKGKDVELRCDPISGHTALYWYRQSLGQGLEFLIYFQGNSAPDKSGLPSDRFSAERTGGSVSTLTIQRTQQEDSAVYLCASSLLDPPDTQYFGPGTRLTVL.

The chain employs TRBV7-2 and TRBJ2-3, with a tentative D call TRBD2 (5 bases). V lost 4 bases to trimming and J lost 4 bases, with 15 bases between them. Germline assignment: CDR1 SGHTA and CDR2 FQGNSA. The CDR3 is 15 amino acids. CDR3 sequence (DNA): TGTGCCAGCAGCTCAGGCTCTGTCGGGGCAGATACGCAGTATTTT. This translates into CASSSGSVGADTQYF.

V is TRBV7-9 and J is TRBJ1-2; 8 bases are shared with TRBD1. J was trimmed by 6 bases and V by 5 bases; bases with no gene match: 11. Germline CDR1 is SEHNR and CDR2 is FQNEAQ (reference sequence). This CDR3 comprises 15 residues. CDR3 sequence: CASSQPDRVPDGYTF. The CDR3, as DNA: TGTGCCAGCAGCCAACCGGACAGGGTACCGGATGGCTACACCTTC. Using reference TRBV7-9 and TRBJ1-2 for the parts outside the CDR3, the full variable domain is DTGVSQNPRHKITKRGQNVTFRCDPISEHNRLYWYRQTLGQGPEFLTYFQNEAQLEKSRLLSDRFSAERPKGSFSTLEIQRTEQGDSAMYLCASSQPDRVPDGYTFGSGTRLTVV.

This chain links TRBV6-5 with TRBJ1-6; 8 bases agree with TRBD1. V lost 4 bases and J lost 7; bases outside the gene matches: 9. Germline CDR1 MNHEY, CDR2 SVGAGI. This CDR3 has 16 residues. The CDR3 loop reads CASSSYQGARNSPLHF. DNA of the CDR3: TGTGCCAGCAGTTCCTACCAGGGGGCGAGGAATTCACCCCTCCACTTT.

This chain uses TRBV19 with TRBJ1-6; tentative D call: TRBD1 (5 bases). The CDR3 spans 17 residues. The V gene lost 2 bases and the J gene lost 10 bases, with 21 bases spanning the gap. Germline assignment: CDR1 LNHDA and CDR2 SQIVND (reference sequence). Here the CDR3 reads CASSIKAQGGIHSPLHF. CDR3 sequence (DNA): TGTGCCAGTAGTATAAAGGCGCAGGGAGGGATACACTCACCCCTCCACTTT.

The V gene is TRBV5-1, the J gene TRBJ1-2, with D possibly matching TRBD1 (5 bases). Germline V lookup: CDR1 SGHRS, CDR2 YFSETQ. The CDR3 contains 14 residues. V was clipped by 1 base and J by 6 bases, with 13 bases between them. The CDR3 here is CASSLSAQGHGYTF. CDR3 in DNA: TGCGCCAGCAGCTTGTCCGCCCAGGGACATGGCTACACCTTC.

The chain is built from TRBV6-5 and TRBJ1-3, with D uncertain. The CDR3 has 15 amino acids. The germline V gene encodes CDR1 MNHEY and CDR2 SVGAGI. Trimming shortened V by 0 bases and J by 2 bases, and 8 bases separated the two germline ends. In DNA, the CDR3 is TGTGCCAGCAGTTACTCGCAGGTTCCTGGAAACACCATATATTTT. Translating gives CASSYSQVPGNTIYF.

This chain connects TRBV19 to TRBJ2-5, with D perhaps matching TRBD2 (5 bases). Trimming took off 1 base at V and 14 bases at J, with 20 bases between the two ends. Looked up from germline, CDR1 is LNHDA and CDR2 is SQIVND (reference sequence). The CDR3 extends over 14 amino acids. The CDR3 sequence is CASSIGPLLGAVYF. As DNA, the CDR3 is TGTGCCAGTAGTATAGGCCCCCTACTAGGCGCGGTATACTTC. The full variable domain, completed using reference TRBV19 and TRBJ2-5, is DGGITQSPKYLFRKEGQNVTLSCEQNLNHDAMYWYRQDPGQGLRLIYYSQIVNDFQKGDIAEGYSVSREKKESFPLTVTSAQKNPTAFYLCASSIGPLLGAVYFGPGTRLLVL.